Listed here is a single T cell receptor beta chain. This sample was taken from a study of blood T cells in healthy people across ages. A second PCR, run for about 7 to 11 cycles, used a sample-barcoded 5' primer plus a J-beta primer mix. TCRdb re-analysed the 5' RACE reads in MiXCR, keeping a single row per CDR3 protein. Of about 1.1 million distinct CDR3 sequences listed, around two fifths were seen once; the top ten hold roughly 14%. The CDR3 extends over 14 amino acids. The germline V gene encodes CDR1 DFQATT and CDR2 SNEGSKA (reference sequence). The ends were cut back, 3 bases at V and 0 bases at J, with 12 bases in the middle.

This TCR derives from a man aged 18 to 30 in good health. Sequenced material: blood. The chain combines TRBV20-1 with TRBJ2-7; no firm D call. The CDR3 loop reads CSASRAQISYEQYF. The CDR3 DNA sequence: TGCAGTGCTAGTCGGGCCCAGATCTCCTACGAGCAGTACTTC.